Each of the 25 T cell receptor beta chains below was sequenced from the same sample in a study of T cell repertoires in cytomegalovirus infection. A single record per CDR3 protein comes from TCRdb applying MiXCR to the reads. The table shows hundreds of thousands of distinct CDR3 sequences, with around 32% occurring only once. The antigens of these receptors remain unknown. Sequenced here: cultured CD8+ T cells from PBMCs, sampled from culture after CMV antigen stimulation. All receptors come from a human donor in good health (CMV status not recorded). Some clones in this sample may be carry-over from other donors' samples.

The genes are TRBV29-1 and TRBJ2-1, with D maybe TRBD1 (6 bases). Germline assignment: CDR1 SQVTM and CDR2 ANQGSEA. V gave up 6 bases and J gave up 6 bases, with 15 bases separating them. CDR3 length equals 13 residues. In DNA, the CDR3 is TGCAGCGTACCGGACAGAGGGGGCAATGAGCAGTTCTTC. Protein: CSVPDRGGNEQFF.

The chain employs TRBV6-2 or TRBV6-3 and TRBJ2-3; D gene unclear. Germline V CDR1 and CDR2: MNHEY, SVGEGT. Trimming stripped 5 bases from V and 0 bases from J, with 12 bases between. This CDR3 region has 15 residues. The CDR3 protein is CASSLLDASTDTQYF. The CDR3 bases are TGTGCCAGCAGTCTTCTGGATGCTAGCACAGATACGCAGTATTTT.

J is TRBJ2-4 and V is TRBV7-9; D is perhaps TRBD2 (7 bases). Trimming took off 7 bases at V and 9 bases at J, with 19 bases between the two ends. CDR1 is SEHNR, CDR2 FQNEAQ, per germline (reference sequence). The CDR3 contains 14 residues. The CDR3 is CASTFRGGVSIQYF. The CDR3 DNA sequence: TGTGCCAGCACCTTCAGGGGAGGGGTTAGCATTCAGTACTTC.

Details on this clonotype: A read error may account for a junction end that differs from germline. The chain employs TRBV5-3 and TRBJ1-1; D remains unclear. TRBV5-3 is designated an ORF whose function remains uncertain. The CDR3 runs 15 residues. The CDR3 DNA reads as TGTGCCAGCAGCTATGGTCACCCCTCGGGCACTGAAGCTTTCTTT. As protein: CASSYGHPSGTEAFF.

In its sample, this clonotype was seen many times. V gene TRBV7-2 combines with J gene TRBJ1-6, with D possibly being TRBD1 (6 bases). CDR1 and CDR2 from the germline V gene are SGHTA and FQGNSA. The CDR3 extends over 16 amino acids. The germline V and J ends were trimmed by 5 bases and 8 bases, with 19 bases remaining between them. As DNA, the CDR3 is TGTGCCAGCAGCCCACCTACAGGGCTCATCTATTCACCCCTCCACTTT. It encodes CASSPPTGLIYSPLHF.

The chain is built from TRBV6-5 and TRBJ1-3; TRBD1 is a possible D gene (6 bases). Trimming cost V 6 bases and J 6 bases, with 21 bases left between them. CDR3 size: 16 residues. The germline V gene has CDR1 MNHEY and CDR2 SVGAGI. The CDR3 loop reads CASRPYRESAENTIYF. The CDR3 DNA reads as TGTGCCAGCAGACCTTACAGGGAGTCGGCTGAAAACACCATATATTTT.

This sequence joins TRBV4-2 and TRBJ2-5; TRBD2 aligns across 9 bases. Germline CDR1 is LGHNA and CDR2 is YNFKEQ. Unmatched junction bases numbered 10, after V lost 0 bases and J lost 5 bases. The CDR3 loop spans 17 amino acids. DNA of the CDR3: TGTGCCAGCAGCCAAGATCGAGATAGCGGGGGTGTGGAGACCCAGTACTTC. This encodes CASSQDRDSGGVETQYF.

The CDR3 protein is CASSYTGTGELFF. The CDR3 coding sequence is TGTGCCAGCAGTTACACGGGCACCGGGGAGCTGTTTTTT. The rearrangement uses TRBV6-5 and TRBJ2-2; D unresolved. V dropped 2 bases and J dropped 4 bases, with 5 bases sitting between them. The CDR3 extends over 13 amino acids. Germline CDR1 and CDR2: MNHEY and SVGAGI.

The V call is TRBV6-1, the J call TRBJ2-7; no reliable D call. Germline V gene data show CDR1 as MNHNS and CDR2 as SASEGT. This CDR3 comprises 13 residues. The V gene lost 5 bases and the J gene lost 5 bases, with 13 bases spanning the gap. The CDR3 region has the DNA TGTGCCAGCAGTTCCCGGGCACGAGACGAGCAGTACGTC. Translated, it gives CASSSRARDEQYV.

The CDR3 here is CASSVGGTPSGNQPQHF. CDR3 in DNA: TGTGCCAGCAGCGTAGGGGGGACCCCCTCCGGTAATCAGCCCCAGCATTTT. The chain has TRBV9 and TRBJ1-5; D might be TRBD1 (5 bases). The V gene lost 0 bases and the J gene lost 4 bases, with 17 bases spanning the gap. Germline V gene lookup returns CDR1 SGDLS and CDR2 YYNGEE. CDR3 length equals 17 residues.

There are a few counts of this clonotype. V usage is TRBV5-1 and J usage is TRBJ2-7; D possibly corresponds to TRBD1 (6 bases). Trimming cost V 4 bases and J 4 bases, with 18 bases left between them. The CDR3 loop spans 15 amino acids. Germline V gene lookup returns CDR1 SGHRS and CDR2 YFSETQ. The CDR3 DNA reads as TGCGCCAGCAGCATTTGGACAGACCAATGGTACGAGCAGTACTTC. Translation gives CASSIWTDQWYEQYF.

This clonotype showed up just a few times. The rearrangement uses TRBV11-2 and TRBJ2-1, with TRBD2 matching 8 bases. The CDR3 contains 16 residues. Trimming cost V 5 bases and J 9 bases; bases outside gene matches: 15. Germline loops: CDR1 SGHAT, CDR2 FQNNGV. This chain's CDR3 is CASSPRLRGGRSEQFF. CDR3 nucleotide sequence: TGTGCCAGCAGCCCACGACTGCGCGGGGGGCGTAGTGAGCAGTTCTTC.

This chain uses TRBV13 with TRBJ1-2; D gene ambiguous. The V and J ends lost 5 bases and 8 bases respectively, with 12 bases between them. The CDR3 is 12 amino acids. Germline V CDR1 and CDR2: PRHDT, FYEKMQ (reference sequence). CDR3 loop: CASSQDQRGYTF. DNA for the CDR3: TGTGCCAGCAGCCAGGACCAGAGAGGCTACACCTTC.

This clonotype was recorded only once. At one end the junction does not follow the germline gene, possibly because of a read error. This chain connects TRBV7-8 to TRBJ2-2, with D uncertain. This CDR3 is built from 15 residues. CDR1 SGHVS and CDR2 FQNEAQ come from the germline V gene. The CDR3 region has the DNA TGTGCCAGCAGCTTACTAGGACCGAACATCGGGGAGCTGTTTTTT. It yields the protein CASSLLGPNIGELFF.

This clonotype was detected only a few times. The rearrangement links TRBV24-1 to TRBJ1-1; no reliable D call. The germline V gene encodes CDR1 KGHDR and CDR2 SFDVKD. The CDR3 extends over 12 amino acids. V gave up 4 bases and J gave up 7 bases, with 9 bases separating them. This chain's CDR3 is CATSDGRNEAFF. In DNA, the CDR3 is TGTGCCACCAGTGACGGACGGAATGAAGCTTTCTTT.

This clonotype came up many times. The chain couples TRBV19 to TRBJ2-1, with TRBD2 matching 9 bases. V lost 5 bases to trimming and J lost 5 bases; unmatched junction nucleotides: 7. CDR1 and CDR2 (germline): LNHDA, SQIVND (reference sequence). There are 15 residues in the CDR3. For the CDR3, the DNA is TGTGCCAGTAGTCTAGCGGGGAATTACGACAATGAGCAGTTCTTC. The encoded protein is CASSLAGNYDNEQFF.

The V gene is TRBV5-1, the J gene TRBJ1-1; D gene uncertain. Looked up from germline, CDR1 is SGHRS and CDR2 is YFSETQ. V lost 4 bases, J lost 2 bases, and 12 bases lay in between. The CDR3 is 14 amino acids. The CDR3 nucleotides are TGCGCCAGCAGCCCTTATAGGGTCAACACTGAAGCTTTCTTT. It encodes CASSPYRVNTEAFF.

This clonotype was seen just once. V gene TRBV3-1 combines with J gene TRBJ2-1; D uncertain. V was trimmed by 4 bases and J by 3 bases, leaving 7 bases between them. This CDR3 contains 13 residues. Germline-derived CDR1 and CDR2 are LGHDT and YNNKEL (reference sequence). The DNA of the CDR3 is TGTGCCAGCAGCCTCATAGACTACAATGAGCAGTTCTTC. Residues: CASSLIDYNEQFF.

V gene TRBV4-1 combines with J gene TRBJ2-5; possibly TRBD1 for D (5 bases). The germline V gene has CDR1 MGHRA and CDR2 YSYEKL. This CDR3 contains 13 residues. Trimming shortened V by 0 bases and J by 4 bases, and 6 bases separated the two germline ends. CDR3 nucleotide sequence: TGCGCCAGCAGCCAAGACAGGGTAGAGACCCAGTACTTC. It yields the protein CASSQDRVETQYF.

In regard to this clonotype: An end of the junction does not agree with germline; a read error may underlie this. The V call is TRBV7-3, the J call TRBJ2-1; 8 bases are a match to TRBD2. Germline CDR1 reads SGHTA; CDR2 reads FQGTGA. The CDR3 loop spans 15 amino acids. CDR3 sequence: CVSSLIRGGYNEQFF. The CDR3 nucleotides are TGTGTCAGCAGCTTAATACGGGGGGGCTACAATGAGCAGTTCTTC. Filled out from reference TRBV7-3 and TRBJ2-1, the complete variable domain reads GAGVSQTPSNKVTEKGKYVELRCDPISGHTALYWYRQSLGQGPEFLIYFQGTGAADDSGLPNDRFFAVRPEGSVSTLKIQRTERGDSAVYLCVSSLIRGGYNEQFFGPGTRLTVL.

V is TRBV6-5 and J is TRBJ2-7; 9 nucleotides line up with TRBD1. Germline V lookup: CDR1 MNHEY, CDR2 SVGAGI. There are 15 residues in the CDR3. V lost 0 bases to trimming and J lost 4 bases; unmatched junction nucleotides: 4. CDR3 loop: CASSYSGQGTYEQYF. CDR3 DNA: TGTGCCAGCAGTTACTCGGGACAGGGTACTTACGAGCAGTACTTC.

The chain combines TRBV28 with TRBJ2-7, with 7 bases aligning to TRBD1. Germline CDR1 is MDHEN and CDR2 is SYDVKM. The V gene end was trimmed by 5 bases and the J gene end by 3 bases; junction bases not matched to a gene: 10. The CDR3 is 15 residues long. In nucleotides, the CDR3 is TGTGCCAGCAGTCCAAGGACAGGTCAGGGCTACGAGCAGTACGTC. It yields the protein CASSPRTGQGYEQYV.

The chain couples TRBV14 to TRBJ1-2, with D uncertain. CDR1 SGHDN and CDR2 FVKESK come from the germline V gene. Trimming shortened V by 0 bases and J by 0 bases, and 2 bases separated the two germline ends. This CDR3 has 13 amino acids. CDR3 in amino acids: CASSQDPNYGYTF. The CDR3 nucleotides read TGTGCCAGCAGCCAAGATCCTAACTATGGCTACACCTTC.

There are a few counts of this clonotype. V and J are TRBV12-3 or TRBV12-4 and TRBJ2-3; 7 positions agree with TRBD1. Unmatched junction bases numbered 4, after V lost 3 bases and J lost 1 base. This CDR3 comprises 15 residues. CDR3 nucleotides: TGTGCCAGCAGTTTGATTGGGACAGGCACAGATACGCAGTATTTT. Its protein product is CASSLIGTGTDTQYF.

This clonotype appeared a few times. This chain joins TRBV4-1 and TRBJ1-2; D is unclear. In germline, CDR1 is MGHRA, CDR2 YSYEKL. Trimming shortened V by 1 base and J by 2 bases, and 8 bases separated the two germline ends. CDR3 length equals 14 residues. CDR3 coding DNA: TGCGCCAGCAGCCAAGGGTTAGGGAACTATGGCTACACCTTC. Its translation is CASSQGLGNYGYTF.